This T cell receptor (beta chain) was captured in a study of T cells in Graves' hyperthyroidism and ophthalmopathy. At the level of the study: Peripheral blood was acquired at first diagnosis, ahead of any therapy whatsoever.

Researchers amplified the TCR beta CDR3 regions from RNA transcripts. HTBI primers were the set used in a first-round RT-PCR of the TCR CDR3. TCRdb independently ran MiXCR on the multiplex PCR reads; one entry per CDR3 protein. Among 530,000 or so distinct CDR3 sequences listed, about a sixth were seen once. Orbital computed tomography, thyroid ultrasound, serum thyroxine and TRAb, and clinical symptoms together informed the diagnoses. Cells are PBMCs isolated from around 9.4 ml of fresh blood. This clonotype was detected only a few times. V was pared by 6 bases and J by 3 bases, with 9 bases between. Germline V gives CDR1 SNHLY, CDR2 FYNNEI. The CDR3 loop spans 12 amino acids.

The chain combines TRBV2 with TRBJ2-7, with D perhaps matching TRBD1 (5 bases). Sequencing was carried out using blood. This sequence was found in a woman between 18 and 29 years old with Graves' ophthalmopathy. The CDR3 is CASRRGLYEQYF. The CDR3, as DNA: TGTGCCAGCAGAAGGGGTCTCTACGAGCAGTACTTC.